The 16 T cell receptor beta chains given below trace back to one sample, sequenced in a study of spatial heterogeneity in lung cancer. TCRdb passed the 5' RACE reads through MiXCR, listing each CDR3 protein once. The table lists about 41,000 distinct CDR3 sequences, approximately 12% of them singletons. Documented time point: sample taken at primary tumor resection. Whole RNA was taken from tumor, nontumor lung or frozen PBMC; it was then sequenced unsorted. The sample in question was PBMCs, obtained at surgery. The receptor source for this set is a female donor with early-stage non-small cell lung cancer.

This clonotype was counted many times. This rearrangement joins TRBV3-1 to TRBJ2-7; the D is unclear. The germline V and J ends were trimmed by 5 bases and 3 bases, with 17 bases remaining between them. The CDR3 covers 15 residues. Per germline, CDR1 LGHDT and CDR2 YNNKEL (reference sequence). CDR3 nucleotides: TGTGCCAGCAGCTCCGGACCTCGCCGGGTCTACGAGCAGTACTTC. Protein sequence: CASSSGPRRVYEQYF.

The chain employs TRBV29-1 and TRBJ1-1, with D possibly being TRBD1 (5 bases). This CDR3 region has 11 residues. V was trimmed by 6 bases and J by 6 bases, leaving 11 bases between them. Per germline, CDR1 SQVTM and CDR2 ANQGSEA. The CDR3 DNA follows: TGCAGCGTACAAGGGGCTTCTGAAGCTTTCTTT. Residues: CSVQGASEAFF.

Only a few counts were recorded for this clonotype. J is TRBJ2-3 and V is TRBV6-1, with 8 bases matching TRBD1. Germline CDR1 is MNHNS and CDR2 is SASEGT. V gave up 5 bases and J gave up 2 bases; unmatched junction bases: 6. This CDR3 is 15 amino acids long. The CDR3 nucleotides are TGTGCCAGCAGTCCGACAGGGGATTACACAGATACGCAGTATTTT. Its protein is CASSPTGDYTDTQYF.

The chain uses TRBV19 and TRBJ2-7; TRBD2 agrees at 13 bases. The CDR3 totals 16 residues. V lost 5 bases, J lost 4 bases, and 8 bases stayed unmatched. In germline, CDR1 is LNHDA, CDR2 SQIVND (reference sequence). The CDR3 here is CASSVGRTSGGYEQYF. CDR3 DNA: TGTGCCAGTAGTGTCGGACGGACTAGCGGGGGTTACGAGCAGTACTTC. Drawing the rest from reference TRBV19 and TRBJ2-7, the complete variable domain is DGGITQSPKYLFRKEGQNVTLSCEQNLNHDAMYWYRQDPGQGLRLIYYSQIVNDFQKGDIAEGYSVSREKKESFPLTVTSAQKNPTAFYLCASSVGRTSGGYEQYFGPGTRLTVT.

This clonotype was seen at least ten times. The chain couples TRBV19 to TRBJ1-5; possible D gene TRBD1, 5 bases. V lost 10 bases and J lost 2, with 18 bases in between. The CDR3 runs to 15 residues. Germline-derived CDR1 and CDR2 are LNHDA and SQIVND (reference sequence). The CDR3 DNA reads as TGTGCCACCTCCCGACGGGAAGGGGGCAATCAGCCCCAGCATTTT. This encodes CATSRREGGNQPQHF.

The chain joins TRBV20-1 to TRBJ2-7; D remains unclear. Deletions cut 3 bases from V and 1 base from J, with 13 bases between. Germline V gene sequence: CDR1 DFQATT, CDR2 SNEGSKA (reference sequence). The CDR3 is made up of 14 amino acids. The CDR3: CSARRPDGSYEQYF. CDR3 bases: TGCAGTGCTAGGCGTCCCGACGGATCCTACGAGCAGTACTTC.

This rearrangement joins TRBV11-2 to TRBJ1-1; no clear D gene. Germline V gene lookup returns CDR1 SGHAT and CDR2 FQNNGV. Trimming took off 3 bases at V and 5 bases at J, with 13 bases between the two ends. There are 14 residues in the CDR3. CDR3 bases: TGTGCCAGCAGCTTTCCCAGAGGAGGGACTGAAGCTTTCTTT. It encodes CASSFPRGGTEAFF.

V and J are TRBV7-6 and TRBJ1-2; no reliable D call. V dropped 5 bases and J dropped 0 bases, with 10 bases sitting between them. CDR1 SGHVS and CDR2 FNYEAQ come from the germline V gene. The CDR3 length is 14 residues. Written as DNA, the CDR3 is TGTGCCAGCAGCCCCTTCGGAGCTAACTATGGCTACACCTTC. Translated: CASSPFGANYGYTF. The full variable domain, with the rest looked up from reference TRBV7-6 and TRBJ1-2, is GAGVSQSPRYKVTKRGQDVALRCDPISGHVSLYWYRQALGQGPEFLTYFNYEAQQDKSGLPNDRFSAERPEGSISTLTIQRTEQRDSAMYRCASSPFGANYGYTFGSGTRLTVV.

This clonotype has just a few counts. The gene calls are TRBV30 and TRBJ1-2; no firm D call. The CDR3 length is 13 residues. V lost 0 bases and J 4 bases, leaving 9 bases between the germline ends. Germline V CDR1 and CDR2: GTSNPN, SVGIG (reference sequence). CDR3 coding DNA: TGTGCCTGGAGTGTAACGGACGGCTATGGCTACACCTTC. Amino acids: CAWSVTDGYGYTF.

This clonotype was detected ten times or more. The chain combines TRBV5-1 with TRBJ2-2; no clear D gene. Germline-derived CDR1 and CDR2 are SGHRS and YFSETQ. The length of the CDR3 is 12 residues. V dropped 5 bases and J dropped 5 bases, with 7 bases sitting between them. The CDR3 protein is CASRMVTGELFF. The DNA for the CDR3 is TGCGCCAGCAGAATGGTTACCGGGGAGCTGTTTTTT.

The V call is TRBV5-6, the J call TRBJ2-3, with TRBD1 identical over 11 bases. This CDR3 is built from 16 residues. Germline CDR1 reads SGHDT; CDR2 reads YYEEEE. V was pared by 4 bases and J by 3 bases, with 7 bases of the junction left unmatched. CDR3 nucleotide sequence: TGTGCCAGCAGCCACAGGACAGGGGGCAGTACAGATACGCAGTATTTT. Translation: CASSHRTGGSTDTQYF.

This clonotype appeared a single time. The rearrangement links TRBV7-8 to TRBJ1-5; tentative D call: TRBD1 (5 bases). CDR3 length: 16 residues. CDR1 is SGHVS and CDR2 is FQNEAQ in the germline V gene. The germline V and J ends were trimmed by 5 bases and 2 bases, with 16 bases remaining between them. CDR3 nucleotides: TGTGCCAGCAGCCCATCGGGGGTAGGAGGCAATCAGCCCCAGCATTTT. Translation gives CASSPSGVGGNQPQHF.

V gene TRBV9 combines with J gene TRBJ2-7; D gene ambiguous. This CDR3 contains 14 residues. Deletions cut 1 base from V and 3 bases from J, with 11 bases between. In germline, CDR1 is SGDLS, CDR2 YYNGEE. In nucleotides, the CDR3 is TGTGCCAGCAGCGTAAGAGACTCCTACTACGAGCAGTACTTC. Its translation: CASSVRDSYYEQYF.

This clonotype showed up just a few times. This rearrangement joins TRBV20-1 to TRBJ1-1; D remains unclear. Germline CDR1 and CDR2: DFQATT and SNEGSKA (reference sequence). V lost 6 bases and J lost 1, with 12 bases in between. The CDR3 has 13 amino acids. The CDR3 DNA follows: TGCAGTGCCCGCCCAAATAGGAACACTGAAGCTTTCTTT. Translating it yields CSARPNRNTEAFF.

In nucleotides, the CDR3 is TGTGCCAGCACCAGGGGGTGGACTCAGCCCCAGCATTTT. Translated: CASTRGWTQPQHF. The V and J genes are TRBV6-5 and TRBJ1-5; TRBD1 aligns across 7 bases. This CDR3 spans 13 amino acids. CDR1 and CDR2 (germline): MNHEY, SVGAGI. Losses at the gene ends were 7 bases for V and 6 bases for J; bases not matched to a gene: 6.

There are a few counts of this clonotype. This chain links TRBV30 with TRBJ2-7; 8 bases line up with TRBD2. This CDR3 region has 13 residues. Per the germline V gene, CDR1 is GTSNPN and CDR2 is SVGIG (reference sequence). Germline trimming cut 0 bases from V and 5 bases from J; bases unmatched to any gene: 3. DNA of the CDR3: TGTGCCTGGAGTGTACACGGGGGGGACGAGCAGTACTTC. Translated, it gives CAWSVHGGDEQYF.